Each of the 32 T cell receptor beta chains below was sequenced from the same sample in a study of blood T cell repertoires in COVID-19. Assay: immunoSEQ multiplex PCR; the TCRdb copy retains only in-frame clones and omits some. Of around 170,000 clones listed, around 90% are singletons. Sequences were obtained from peripheral blood. The source is a man aged 55 to 70 with acute or convalescent COVID-19.

The V and J genes are TRBV30 and TRBJ1-2; D unresolved. Per the germline V gene, CDR1 is GTSNPN and CDR2 is SVGIG (reference sequence). The V end lost 3 bases, the J end lost 1 base, and 9 bases lay between the germline ends. The CDR3 extends over 13 amino acids. CDR3 nucleotide sequence: TGTGCCTGGAGAGACACTTATAACTATGGCTACACCTTC. It yields the protein CAWRDTYNYGYTF. Full variable domain (remainder filled in from reference TRBV30 and TRBJ1-2): SQTIHQWPATLVQPVGSPLSLECTVEGTSNPNLYWYRQAAGRGLQLLFYSVGIGQISSEVPQNLSASRPQDRQFILSSKKLLLSDSGFYLCAWRDTYNYGYTFGSGTRLTVV.

This clone was picked up a small number of times. The rearrangement uses TRBV10-2 and TRBJ1-2, with TRBD1 matching over 11 bases. Germline CDR1 is WSHSY and CDR2 is SAAADI. V shed 8 bases and J 7 bases; nucleotides not matched to a gene: 6. The CDR3 has 13 amino acids. The CDR3 here is CASGDRGGTGYTF. As DNA, the CDR3 is TGCGCCAGCGGGGACAGGGGGGGGACTGGCTACACCTTC.

This sequence joins TRBV5-1 and TRBJ1-2, with D perhaps TRBD1 (5 bases). The CDR3 has 14 residues. The germline V and J ends were trimmed by 4 bases and 2 bases, with 12 bases remaining between them. Germline lookup yields CDR1 SGHRS and CDR2 YFSETQ. The CDR3 DNA follows: TGCGCCAGCAGCAAACCGGGACTGAACTATGGCTACACCTTC. This codes for CASSKPGLNYGYTF.

The chain combines TRBV6-2 or TRBV6-3 with TRBJ2-7; D may be TRBD1 (6 bases). Germline CDR1 MNHEY, CDR2 SVGEGT. The CDR3 is 14 residues long. The V end lost 6 bases, the J end lost 5 bases, and 17 bases lay between the germline ends. This chain's CDR3 is CASSIQGYFNEQYF. CDR3 DNA sequence: TGTGCCAGCAGCATACAGGGATACTTCAACGAGCAGTACTTC.

V usage is TRBV3-1 (or the pseudogene TRBV3-2) and J usage is TRBJ1-5; 7 nucleotides line up with TRBD1. Trimming cost V 4 bases and J 4 bases; bases outside gene matches: 7. Germline V gene lookup returns CDR1 LGHDT and CDR2 YNNKEL (reference sequence). This CDR3 contains 15 residues. CDR3 in amino acids: CASSRGTAENQPQHF. The CDR3 DNA reads TGTGCCAGCAGCCGGGGGACAGCCGAAAATCAGCCCCAGCATTTT.

This clone was counted between two and nine times. The chain combines TRBV5-4 with TRBJ1-2, with 7 positions matching TRBD1. The CDR3 has 15 residues. V gave up 4 bases and J gave up 0 bases; unmatched junction bases: 6. Germline values: CDR1 SGHNT, CDR2 YYREEE (reference sequence). The CDR3 nucleotides are TGTGCCAGCAGCGTGGCCGGGACAGCTAACTATGGCTACACCTTC. Its translation is CASSVAGTANYGYTF.

This clone turned up a few times. Other DNA sequences in the same sample also yield this CDR3. The CDR3 loop reads CSASLGSTEAFF. CDR3 DNA: TGCAGTGCTAGTCTAGGGAGCACTGAAGCTTTCTTT. The rearrangement links TRBV20-1 to TRBJ1-1; D unresolved. The CDR3 extends over 12 amino acids. Germline lookup yields CDR1 DFQATT and CDR2 SNEGSKA (reference sequence). Trimming pared 3 bases from V and 4 bases from J, leaving 9 bases between.

This clone appeared once. This rearrangement joins TRBV7-2 to TRBJ1-3; 7 nucleotides align to TRBD1. V was clipped by 5 bases and J by 8 bases; unmatched bases: 15. This CDR3 spans 16 amino acids. The germline V gene has CDR1 SGHTA and CDR2 FQGNSA. CDR3: CASSTRTGRRPDTIYF. CDR3 nucleotide sequence: TGTGCCAGCAGCACCCGGACAGGTCGCAGGCCAGACACCATATATTTT.

The chain uses TRBV5-1 and TRBJ1-5; D is ambiguous. The CDR3 is made up of 13 amino acids. The V gene lost 4 bases and the J gene lost 4 bases, with 9 bases spanning the gap. Germline V gene lookup returns CDR1 SGHRS and CDR2 YFSETQ. In DNA form, the CDR3 reads TGCGCCAGCAGCCCCGAACTTAATCAGCCCCAGCATTTT. It specifies CASSPELNQPQHF.

Regarding this clone: Within the sample, other DNA sequences also encode this same CDR3. The chain has TRBV3-1 (or the pseudogene TRBV3-2) and TRBJ1-5; no clear D gene. Germline V gene lookup returns CDR1 LGHDT and CDR2 YNNKEL (reference sequence). Trimming removed 0 bases from V and 7 bases from J, with 7 bases in between. The CDR3 loop spans 13 amino acids. The CDR3 protein is CASSQDRSQPQHF. The CDR3 coding sequence is TGTGCCAGCAGCCAAGATCGTTCCCAGCCCCAGCATTTT.

This chain's CDR3 is CASSLSGGLGNEQFF. In nucleotides, the CDR3 is TGTGCCAGCAGCTTGTCAGGGGGTCTCGGCAATGAGCAGTTCTTC. The V and J genes are TRBV7-3 and TRBJ2-1; 7 bases match TRBD1. Per germline, CDR1 SGHTA and CDR2 FQGTGA. This CDR3 spans 15 amino acids. V dropped 3 bases and J dropped 6; count of bases not matched to a gene: 8. The full variable domain, its missing parts supplied by reference TRBV7-3 and TRBJ2-1, is GAGVSQTPSNKVTEKGKYVELRCDPISGHTALYWYRQSLGQGPEFLIYFQGTGAADDSGLPNDRFFAVRPEGSVSTLKIQRTERGDSAVYLCASSLSGGLGNEQFFGPGTRLTVL.

The chain joins TRBV3-1 (or the pseudogene TRBV3-2) to TRBJ1-6; TRBD1 is a possible D gene (5 bases). The CDR3 runs 14 residues. The germline V gene has CDR1 LGHDT and CDR2 YNNKEL (reference sequence). Trimming took off 6 bases at V and 3 bases at J, with 9 bases between the two ends. In nucleotides, the CDR3 is TGTGCCAGCAGTTACAGGAGCTATAATTCACCCCTCCACTTT. This translates into CASSYRSYNSPLHF.

Regarding this clone: The sample contains more than one DNA sequence encoding this CDR3. The chain has TRBV18 and TRBJ1-2; 8 positions agree with TRBD1. V lost 3 bases and J lost 2; bases outside the gene matches: 2. CDR3 length: 14 amino acids. Germline V gene lookup returns CDR1 KGHSH and CDR2 LQKENI. The CDR3 is CASSPTGENYGYTF. In nucleotides, the CDR3 is TGTGCCAGCTCACCGACAGGGGAGAACTATGGCTACACCTTC.

The chain recombines TRBV6-5 with TRBJ1-3; D is ambiguous. Between the trimmed V and J ends, which lost 5 bases and 0 bases, there was a span of 11 bases. This CDR3 has 15 residues. Germline CDR1 reads MNHEY; CDR2 reads SVGAGI. The CDR3 nucleotides are TGTGCCAGCAGTCGGGTCTTGCGCTCTGGAAACACCATATATTTT. Protein sequence: CASSRVLRSGNTIYF.

This clone appeared a few times. V and J are TRBV4-2 and TRBJ2-7; 8 bases line up with TRBD2. This CDR3 is built from 15 residues. The J segment lost 11 bases and the V segment lost 5 bases, leaving 17 bases of the junction unmatched. CDR1 and CDR2 (germline): LGHNA, YNFKEQ. CDR3 coding DNA: TGTGCCAGCAGCGCCGGTGGGTCGGGGGGGTCCCGGGAGTACTTC. Its translation: CASSAGGSGGSREYF.

The gene calls are TRBV5-1 and TRBJ1-2; 9 bases map to TRBD1. CDR1 SGHRS and CDR2 YFSETQ come from the germline V gene. Germline trimming cut 1 base from V and 3 bases from J; bases unmatched to any gene: 7. The CDR3 has 16 residues. CDR3 in amino acids: CASSLLRTGEDYGYTF. CDR3 sequence (DNA): TGCGCCAGCAGCTTGTTAAGGACAGGGGAAGACTATGGCTACACCTTC.

DNA of the CDR3: TGTGCCAGCAGCAACGAACAGGTAATAACCGGGGAGCTGTTTTTT. Residues: CASSNEQVITGELFF. This chain connects TRBV11-3 to TRBJ2-2, with D possibly matching TRBD1 (5 bases). This CDR3 has 15 amino acids. CDR1 is SGHNT and CDR2 is YENEEA in the germline V gene. Trimming left V 5 bases short and J 5 bases short, with 15 bases between.

The rearrangement links TRBV4-1 to TRBJ2-2; D is unresolved. Trimming shortened V by 3 bases and J by 7 bases, and 6 bases separated the two germline ends. From germline, CDR1 is MGHRA and CDR2 YSYEKL. The CDR3 loop spans 12 amino acids. CDR3 sequence: CASSHYIGELFF. The CDR3, as DNA: TGCGCCAGCAGCCATTACATCGGGGAGCTGTTTTTT.

The chain joins TRBV11-2 to TRBJ2-2; D gene ambiguous. The CDR3 contains 16 residues. The V end was cut by 1 base, the J end by 8 bases, with 17 bases between. CDR1 is SGHAT, CDR2 FQNNGV, per germline. CDR3 amino acids: CASSLVAWPPKGELFF. The CDR3, as DNA: TGTGCCAGCAGCTTAGTAGCATGGCCACCTAAGGGGGAGCTGTTTTTT.

This clone turned up a few times. The V and J genes are TRBV24-1 and TRBJ1-5, with TRBD1 matching over 7 bases. V was pared by 9 bases and J by 0 bases, with 10 bases of the junction left unmatched. Looked up from germline, CDR1 is KGHDR and CDR2 is SFDVKD. The CDR3 runs to 16 residues. The CDR3 coding sequence is TGTGCCACCGCTGGGAACAGGGGAAGTAGCAATCAGCCCCAGCATTTT. It specifies CATAGNRGSSNQPQHF.

This chain connects TRBV2 to TRBJ1-2, with D perhaps TRBD1 (5 bases). CDR3 length: 15 residues. V lost 3 bases, J lost 3 bases, and 14 bases lay in between. CDR1 is SNHLY, CDR2 FYNNEI, per germline. CDR3 bases: TGTGCCAGCAGTGACCTCAGTCCCAGGGACTATGGCTACACCTTC. Translating it yields CASSDLSPRDYGYTF. The complete variable domain, with remaining parts taken from reference TRBV2 and TRBJ1-2, reads EPEVTQTPSHQVTQMGQEVILRCVPISNHLYFYWYRQILGQKVEFLVSFYNNEISEKSEIFDDQFSVERPDGSNFTLKIRSTKLEDSAMYFCASSDLSPRDYGYTFGSGTRLTVV.

This rearrangement joins TRBV24-1 to TRBJ2-1; 7 bases align to TRBD1. Germline loops: CDR1 KGHDR, CDR2 SFDVKD. The CDR3 is made up of 15 amino acids. Losses at the gene ends were 3 bases for V and 6 bases for J; bases not matched to a gene: 7. CDR3 DNA sequence: TGTGCCACCAGTGATATCCGGGACAGAGTCAATGAGCAGTTCTTC. It specifies CATSDIRDRVNEQFF.

This chain uses TRBV4-2 with TRBJ1-3; D is undetermined. The CDR3 length is 18 residues. V was shortened by 0 bases and J by 0 bases, with 15 bases between the two germline ends. Germline assignment: CDR1 LGHNA and CDR2 YNFKEQ. The chain's CDR3 is CASSQDSGKRFSGNTIYF. CDR3 bases: TGTGCCAGCAGCCAAGATTCGGGTAAAAGGTTCTCTGGAAACACCATATATTTT.

This rearrangement joins TRBV6-5 to TRBJ1-2; 12 positions match TRBD1. Unmatched junction bases numbered 2, after V lost 2 bases and J lost 4 bases. The CDR3 spans 15 residues. Germline values: CDR1 MNHEY, CDR2 SVGAGI. CDR3 coding DNA: TGTGCCAGCAGTTACGGGACAGGGGGCTTCTATGGCTACACCTTC. This sequence encodes CASSYGTGGFYGYTF.

The chain links TRBV30 to TRBJ1-3; D is perhaps TRBD1 (5 bases). This CDR3 is 11 amino acids long. In germline, CDR1 is GTSNPN, CDR2 SVGIG (reference sequence). The CDR3 loop reads CGQGSGNTIYF. In nucleotides, the CDR3 is TGTGGGCAGGGTTCTGGAAACACCATATATTTT.

This chain joins TRBV6-5 and TRBJ1-6, with D perhaps matching TRBD1 (6 bases). Trimming took 7 bases from V and 7 from J, leaving 8 bases between them. CDR1 MNHEY and CDR2 SVGAGI come from the germline V gene. The CDR3 is 12 residues long. CDR3 residues: CASKGGNSPLHF. The CDR3 DNA is TGTGCCAGCAAGGGGGGGAATTCACCCCTCCACTTT.

A word on this clone: Compared with germline, one end of the junction differs, possibly owing to a read error. The V and J genes are TRBV7-7 and TRBJ2-5; weak D call: TRBD2 (6 bases). Germline CDR1 is SSHAT and CDR2 is FNYEAQ (reference sequence). This CDR3 spans 16 amino acids. The CDR3 sequence: CASSLGGSPLQETQYF. CDR3 sequence (DNA): TGTGCTAGCAGCCTTGGAGGGTCCCCTCTACAAGAGACCCAGTACTTC.

The rearrangement joins TRBV5-1 to TRBJ1-1; the D is unclear. The germline V gene has CDR1 SGHRS and CDR2 YFSETQ. V was pared by 0 bases and J by 1 base, with 7 bases between. This CDR3 region has 14 residues. This chain's CDR3 is CASSLERKNTEAFF. The CDR3 region has the DNA TGCGCCAGCAGCTTGGAGAGGAAGAACACTGAAGCTTTCTTT.

The chain is built from TRBV7-9 and TRBJ1-5; D may be TRBD1 (5 bases). The V gene's germline CDR1 is SEHNR and CDR2 FQNEAQ (reference sequence). V gave up 6 bases and J gave up 4 bases, with 7 bases separating them. The CDR3 spans 12 residues. DNA of the CDR3: TGTGCCAGCAGTAAGGGGAATCAGCCCCAGCATTTT. Translated, it gives CASSKGNQPQHF.

CDR3: CASSYAPQGFLGELFF. The CDR3 DNA is TGTGCCAGCAGTTACGCGCCCCAGGGCTTTCTCGGGGAGCTGTTTTTT. The rearrangement links TRBV6-2 or TRBV6-3 to TRBJ2-2; D may be TRBD1 (5 bases). The germline gives CDR1 MNHEY, CDR2 SVGEGT. This CDR3 has 16 amino acids. The V gene lost 2 bases and the J gene lost 7 bases, with 17 bases spanning the gap.

The genes are TRBV5-8 and TRBJ1-6, with D uncertain. The V end lost 6 bases, the J end lost 7 bases, and 17 bases lay between the germline ends. This CDR3 comprises 15 residues. Germline V gene lookup returns CDR1 SGHTS and CDR2 YDEGEE. CDR3 amino acids: CASKIGPAGNSPLHF. The CDR3 coding sequence is TGTGCCAGCAAAATAGGACCCGCGGGGAATTCACCCCTCCACTTT.

The chain joins TRBV4-2 to TRBJ1-2; D is unclear. Trimming stripped 5 bases from V and 2 bases from J, with 18 bases between. CDR1 and CDR2 (germline): LGHNA, YNFKEQ. This CDR3 is 16 amino acids long. CDR3 sequence reads: CASSSRGEARNYGYTF. The CDR3 bases are TGTGCCAGCAGCAGCCGTGGGGAGGCCAGGAACTATGGCTACACCTTC.